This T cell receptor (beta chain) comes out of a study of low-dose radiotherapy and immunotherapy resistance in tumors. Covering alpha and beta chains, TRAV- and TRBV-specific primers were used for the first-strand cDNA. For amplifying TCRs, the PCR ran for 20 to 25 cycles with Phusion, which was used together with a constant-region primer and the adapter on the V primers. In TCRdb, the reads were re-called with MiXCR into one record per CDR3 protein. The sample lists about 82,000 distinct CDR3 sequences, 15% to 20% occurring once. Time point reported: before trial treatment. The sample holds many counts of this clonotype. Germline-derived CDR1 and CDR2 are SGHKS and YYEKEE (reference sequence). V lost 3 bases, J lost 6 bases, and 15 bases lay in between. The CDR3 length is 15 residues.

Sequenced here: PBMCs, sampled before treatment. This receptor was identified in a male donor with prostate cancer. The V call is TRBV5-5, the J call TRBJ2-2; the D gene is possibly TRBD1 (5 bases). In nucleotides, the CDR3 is TGTGCCAGCAGCTGGGGCCATGATGTCCCCGGGGAGCTGTTTTTT. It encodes CASSWGHDVPGELFF.